The sample holds a few counts of the clone carrying this TCR beta chain. The antigen remains unidentified. Unique molecular identifiers were used in preparing the TCRbeta library. In TCRdb, the PCR reads were re-called with MiXCR into one record per CDR3 protein. The sample consists of some 350,000 distinct CDR3 sequences, around 15% of them appearing once. The CDR3 covers 15 residues. Trimming took 1 base from V and 2 from J; bases not matched to a gene: 8. The germline gives CDR1 DFQATT, CDR2 SNEGSKA (reference sequence). This record belongs to a study of T-cell reconstitution after alpha-beta-depleted transplantation in children. Study outcomes and limitations: In patients about two months after transplant, alpha-beta T cells reportedly arose from several hundred expanded graft clones. From newly produced T cells came most of the T-cell counts and diversity one year after transplant. There were some patients whose high TCRbeta diversity at day 60 came from surviving recipient T cells and thymic progenitors.

The rearrangement links TRBV20-1 to TRBJ2-7, with TRBD1 matching over 7 bases. The material sequenced was PBMCs, mostly from graft donor cells, taken 360 days after TCRalphabeta/CD19-depleted stem cell transplant. This sequence originates from a male patient between 2 and 15 years old who had a stem cell transplant for acute lymphoblastic leukemia, so the T cells may come from the graft donor. The CDR3 region is CSARAHRGKPYEQYF. Here the CDR3 DNA reads TGCAGTGCTAGAGCCCACAGGGGAAAGCCCTACGAGCAGTACTTC.